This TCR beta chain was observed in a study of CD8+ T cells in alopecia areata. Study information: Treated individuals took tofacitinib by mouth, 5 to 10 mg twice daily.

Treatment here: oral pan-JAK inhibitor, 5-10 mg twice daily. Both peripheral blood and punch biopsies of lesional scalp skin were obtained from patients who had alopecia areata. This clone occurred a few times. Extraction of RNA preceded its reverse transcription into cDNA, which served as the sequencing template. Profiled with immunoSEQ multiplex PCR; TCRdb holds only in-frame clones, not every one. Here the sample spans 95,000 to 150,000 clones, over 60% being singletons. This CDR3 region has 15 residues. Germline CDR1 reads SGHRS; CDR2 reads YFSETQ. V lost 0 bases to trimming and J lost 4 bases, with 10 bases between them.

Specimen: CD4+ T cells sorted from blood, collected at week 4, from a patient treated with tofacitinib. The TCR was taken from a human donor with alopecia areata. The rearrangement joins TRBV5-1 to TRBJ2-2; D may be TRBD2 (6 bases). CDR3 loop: CASSLGTTLTGELFF. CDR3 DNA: TGCGCCAGCAGCTTGGGGACTACCCTCACCGGGGAGCTGTTTTTT.